This T cell receptor beta chain was identified during a study of T cell responses to AZD1222 COVID-19 vaccine. The study, taken as a whole, reports: The donor group comprised mostly white British people and more females; the analysis possibly underestimated clonal diversity. Repertoire samples came only from after the peak T cell response.

CDR1 MNHEY and CDR2 SMNVEV come from the germline V gene (reference sequence). V lost 4 bases, J lost 10 bases, and 11 bases lay in between. This CDR3 is 13 amino acids long. The protocol was immunoSEQ multiplex PCR, while the TCRdb copy is restricted to in-frame clones and leaves out a portion. This sample contains more than 110,000 clones. Worth noting for this clone: Its cognate antigen is unknown.

This sequence joins TRBV27 and TRBJ1-6; D gene ambiguous. This TCR derives from an adult in good health. Sequencing input: peripheral blood. CDR3 in amino acids: CASSWRFYSPLHF. CDR3 in DNA: TGTGCCAGCAGTTGGAGGTTCTACTCACCCCTCCACTTT.